A single sample gave rise to the 16 T cell receptor beta chains below, sequenced in a study of T cell clonotyping in hematopoietic cell transplantation. TCRdb's copy holds only in-frame clones and misses some; the assay was immunoSEQ multiplex PCR. The table has tens of thousands of clones, 80% to 95% seen once. Sequenced here: PBMCs, sampled 100 days after allogeneic stem cell transplant. These receptor sequences come from a female patient aged 50 to 65 who had an allogeneic stem cell transplant from a related donor, so the T cells may come from the graft donor. Some clones in this sample may be carry-over from other donors' samples.

The V gene is TRBV20-1, the J gene TRBJ2-7, with TRBD2 as a possible D gene (6 bases). V lost 0 bases and J 7 bases, leaving 7 bases between the germline ends. This CDR3 region has 11 residues. From germline, CDR1 is DFQATT and CDR2 SNEGSKA (reference sequence). The CDR3 loop is CSARDGREQYF. The CDR3 coding sequence is TGCAGTGCTAGAGATGGGAGGGAGCAGTACTTC.

The rearrangement uses TRBV6-1 and TRBJ1-3; D is ambiguous. Trimming left V 3 bases short and J 1 base short, with 10 bases between. CDR3 length: 15 amino acids. Germline values: CDR1 MNHNS, CDR2 SASEGT. Here the CDR3 reads CASSDLRGSGNTIYF. In DNA form, the CDR3 reads TGTGCCAGCAGTGACCTACGGGGATCTGGAAACACCATATATTTT.

This clone was detected a few times. This rearrangement joins TRBV5-1 to TRBJ1-1; D not certain. This CDR3 region has 12 residues. V was cut by 7 bases and J by 1 base, with 8 bases left in between. Germline V gives CDR1 SGHRS, CDR2 YFSETQ. DNA for the CDR3: TGCGCCAGCGGACGGGAGAACACTGAAGCTTTCTTT. It translates to CASGRENTEAFF.

The chain employs TRBV6-5 and TRBJ2-7; D gene unclear. The germline gives CDR1 MNHEY, CDR2 SVGAGI. There are 14 residues in the CDR3. V was shortened by 6 bases and J by 1 base, with 13 bases between the two germline ends. CDR3 residues: CASSTPVSSYEQYF. Written as DNA, the CDR3 is TGTGCCAGCAGCACTCCGGTGTCATCCTACGAGCAGTACTTC.

The rearrangement links TRBV5-1 to TRBJ2-3, with TRBD2 matching 11 bases. Trimming removed 2 bases from V and 0 bases from J; junction bases left unmatched: 14. CDR1 is SGHRS, CDR2 YFSETQ, per germline. This CDR3 comprises 20 residues. The CDR3 protein is CASSLDPSGGSSASTDTQYF. DNA for the CDR3: TGCGCCAGCAGCTTAGACCCTAGCGGGGGGTCGAGTGCTAGCACAGATACGCAGTATTTT.

The chain combines TRBV14 with TRBJ1-3, with D unclear. The V and J ends lost 1 base and 1 base respectively, with 14 bases between them. The CDR3 contains 17 residues. The germline V gene has CDR1 SGHDN and CDR2 FVKESK. The CDR3 spells CASSQVAERYSGNTIYF. Here the CDR3 DNA reads TGTGCCAGCAGCCAAGTGGCGGAACGGTATTCTGGAAACACCATATATTTT.

The chain combines TRBV6-5 with TRBJ1-1, with 7 bases fitting TRBD1. The CDR3 is 12 amino acids. V lost 5 bases, J lost 8 bases, and 5 bases stayed unmatched. Germline V gene sequence: CDR1 MNHEY, CDR2 SVGAGI. The CDR3 protein is CASSRTGWEAFF. Here the CDR3 DNA reads TGTGCCAGCAGTCGGACAGGTTGGGAAGCTTTCTTT.

The rearrangement joins TRBV2 to TRBJ1-5; D remains ambiguous. From germline, CDR1 is SNHLY and CDR2 FYNNEI. The CDR3 covers 15 residues. Trimming cost V 6 bases and J 5 bases, with 17 bases left between them. The CDR3 bases are TGTGCCAGCAGCCTTATGGATTTCCGGCATCAGCCCCAGCATTTT. This sequence encodes CASSLMDFRHQPQHF.

CDR3: CAWSAGGYGYTF. The CDR3 DNA sequence: TGTGCCTGGAGCGCAGGGGGCTATGGCTACACCTTC. The rearrangement links TRBV30 to TRBJ1-2; 7 bases agree with TRBD1. This CDR3 is built from 12 residues. Germline trimming cut 3 bases from V and 4 bases from J; bases unmatched to any gene: 2. Germline CDR1 and CDR2: GTSNPN and SVGIG (reference sequence).

This clone was picked up one time. The CDR3 DNA reads TGTGCCAGCAGGGGACCTGGGGGGGAAGAGACCCAGTACTTC. Translated: CASRGPGGEETQYF. The chain links TRBV6-1 to TRBJ2-5, with TRBD2 matching over 7 bases. This CDR3 spans 14 amino acids. With 6 bases clipped from V and 3 bases from J, the junction kept 7 bases outside the gene matches. The germline V gene encodes CDR1 MNHNS and CDR2 SASEGT.

The J gene is TRBJ1-6, the V gene TRBV27; the match to TRBD1 covers 8 bases. Germline V CDR1 and CDR2: MNHEY, SMNVEV (reference sequence). The J segment lost 7 bases and the V segment lost 5 bases, leaving 7 bases of the junction unmatched. This CDR3 comprises 15 residues. CDR3 residues: CASSGYRGKNSPLHF. The CDR3 DNA reads as TGTGCCAGCAGTGGATACAGGGGGAAGAATTCACCCCTCCACTTT.

CDR3 protein: CATSGQGAFHEQYF. The CDR3 DNA follows: TGTGCCACCTCGGGACAGGGGGCTTTCCACGAGCAGTACTTC. The chain combines TRBV18 with TRBJ2-7, with 12 bases aligning to TRBD1. This CDR3 comprises 14 residues. Germline CDR1 and CDR2: KGHSH and LQKENI. Unmatched junction bases numbered 9, after V lost 10 bases and J lost 5 bases. Full variable domain (missing parts from reference TRBV18 and TRBJ2-7): NAGVMQNPRHLVRRRGQEARLRCSPMKGHSHVYWYRQLPEEGLKFMVYLQKENIIDESGMPKERFSAEFPKEGPSILRIQQVVRGDSAAYFCATSGQGAFHEQYFGPGTRLTVT.

This chain uses TRBV30 with TRBJ1-2, with D hard to call. The germline gives CDR1 GTSNPN, CDR2 SVGIG (reference sequence). The V gene lost 1 base and the J gene lost 4 bases, with 7 bases spanning the gap. CDR3 length equals 12 residues. CDR3 nucleotides: TGTGCCTGGAGTGCAGTAAGCTATGGCTACACCTTC. It yields the protein CAWSAVSYGYTF. The whole variable domain, filled in from reference TRBV30 and TRBJ1-2, reads SQTIHQWPATLVQPVGSPLSLECTVEGTSNPNLYWYRQAAGRGLQLLFYSVGIGQISSEVPQNLSASRPQDRQFILSSKKLLLSDSGFYLCAWSAVSYGYTFGSGTRLTVV.

The chain uses TRBV9 and TRBJ2-7, with a tentative D call TRBD1 (6 bases). The CDR3 consists of 14 residues. The germline V gene has CDR1 SGDLS and CDR2 YYNGEE. Trimming left V 0 bases short and J 3 bases short, with 10 bases between. Here the CDR3 reads CASSVGVRGYEQYF. In nucleotides, the CDR3 is TGTGCCAGCAGCGTAGGGGTCAGGGGCTACGAGCAGTACTTC.

This clone is termed medium-sized (0.01 to 0.1%). The gene calls are TRBV2 and TRBJ2-7; D unresolved. CDR3 length equals 12 residues. CDR1 SNHLY and CDR2 FYNNEI come from the germline V gene. Trimming pared 6 bases from V and 7 bases from J, leaving 13 bases between. CDR3 bases: TGTGCCAGCAGAGGTCCGTTCGAAGAGCAGTACTTC. Amino acids: CASRGPFEEQYF.

The chain carries TRBV28 and TRBJ1-1; 7 positions match TRBD1. Germline V gene sequence: CDR1 MDHEN, CDR2 SYDVKM. This CDR3 spans 12 amino acids. V dropped 4 bases and J dropped 11; count of bases not matched to a gene: 7. The CDR3 DNA reads as TGTGCCAGCAGTTCAGGGGGACTGGGGGCTTTCTTT. This translates into CASSSGGLGAFF.